These 22 T cell receptor beta chains came from one sample sequenced in a study of blood T cell repertoires in COVID-19. TCRdb keeps only in-frame clones here, not all; method: immunoSEQ multiplex PCR. Of about 97,000 clones detected, 70% to 85% appear once; the ten largest clones hold 10%. Sequencing was performed on peripheral blood. Receptor source: a man aged 65 to 79 with acute or convalescent COVID-19.

The chain joins TRBV6-4 to TRBJ2-2; 10 positions match TRBD2. V dropped 2 bases and J dropped 4; count of bases not matched to a gene: 1. The CDR3 extends over 15 amino acids. Germline CDR1 is MRHNA and CDR2 is SNTAGT. CDR3 amino acids: CASSDASGGTGELFF. The CDR3, as DNA: TGTGCCAGCAGTGACGCTAGCGGGGGCACCGGGGAGCTGTTTTTT.

CDR3 in DNA: TGTGCCAGCAGTTTAAGGAACAGGATCCAAGAGACCCAGTACTTC. Translation: CASSLRNRIQETQYF. The V and J genes are TRBV28 and TRBJ2-5; D is possibly TRBD1 (5 bases). Germline V gene sequence: CDR1 MDHEN, CDR2 SYDVKM. CDR3 length: 15 amino acids. V lost 2 bases and J 1 base, leaving 11 bases between the germline ends.

J is TRBJ2-2 and V is TRBV7-8, with D uncertain. Germline values: CDR1 SGHVS, CDR2 FQNEAQ. The V and J ends lost 5 bases and 2 bases respectively, with 9 bases between them. This CDR3 is built from 14 residues. The CDR3 sequence is CASSRELNTGELFF. CDR3 in DNA: TGTGCCAGCAGCCGAGAACTTAACACCGGGGAGCTGTTTTTT.

The chain has TRBV19 and TRBJ2-1; 11 bases match TRBD2. Per the germline V gene, CDR1 is LNHDA and CDR2 is SQIVND (reference sequence). The CDR3 runs 15 residues. Losses at the gene ends were 5 bases for V and 8 bases for J; bases not matched to a gene: 8. The CDR3: CASSPRLAGIDEQFF. The CDR3 DNA sequence: TGTGCCAGTAGTCCCCGACTAGCGGGGATCGATGAGCAGTTCTTC.

This rearrangement joins TRBV12-3 or TRBV12-4 to TRBJ2-5, with unresolved D. Trimming cost V 3 bases and J 5 bases, with 10 bases left between them. The CDR3 is 13 amino acids. The DNA of the CDR3 is TGTGCCAGCAGTTTGGGCCGCAGGGAGACCCAGTACTTC. Translation gives CASSLGRRETQYF.

The J gene is TRBJ1-2, the V gene TRBV7-2, with D perhaps matching TRBD1 (6 bases). The CDR3 totals 14 residues. The germline V gene encodes CDR1 SGHTA and CDR2 FQGNSA. V lost 5 bases, J lost 4 bases, and 14 bases lay in between. CDR3 nucleotides: TGTGCCAGCAGCCCGGTGACAGGTAGCTATGGCTACACCTTC. Translation: CASSPVTGSYGYTF.

This CDR3 reads CASCGRVYNEQFF. The DNA of the CDR3 is TGTGCCAGCTGCGGGAGGGTTTACAATGAGCAGTTCTTC. The chain combines TRBV13 with TRBJ2-1; 9 bases are shared with TRBD2. Germline loops: CDR1 PRHDT, CDR2 FYEKMQ (reference sequence). This CDR3 region has 13 residues. Trimming removed 8 bases from V and 4 bases from J; junction bases left unmatched: 3.

The chain links TRBV18 to TRBJ1-3; 10 bases are shared with TRBD1. V was clipped by 3 bases and J by 4 bases; unmatched bases: 9. CDR3 length: 17 residues. CDR1 KGHSH and CDR2 LQKENI come from the germline V gene. CDR3 in DNA: TGTGCCAGCTCACCCTTTCCTCTGACAGGGGGCGGAAACACCATATATTTT. Its translation: CASSPFPLTGGGNTIYF.

The rearrangement uses TRBV29-1 and TRBJ2-5, with D possibly TRBD1 on 6 matching bases. V lost 6 bases and J lost 5, with 16 bases in between. Germline V CDR1 and CDR2: SQVTM, ANQGSEA. CDR3 size: 13 residues. The CDR3 is CSVAPGQRETQYF. CDR3 in DNA: TGCAGCGTAGCACCGGGACAAAGGGAGACCCAGTACTTC.

The rearrangement joins TRBV19 to TRBJ2-5; possibly TRBD2 for D (7 bases). The CDR3 is 11 amino acids. Germline CDR1 LNHDA, CDR2 SQIVND (reference sequence). Trimming stripped 11 bases from V and 4 bases from J, with 11 bases between. CDR3 in DNA: TGTGCCGCGAGGGGGGGAGAGACCCAGTACTTC. Its translation: CAARGGETQYF. Drawing the rest from reference TRBV19 and TRBJ2-5, the complete variable domain is DGGITQSPKYLFRKEGQNVTLSCEQNLNHDAMYWYRQDPGQGLRLIYYSQIVNDFQKGDIAEGYSVSREKKESFPLTVTSAQKNPTAFYLCAARGGETQYFGPGTRLLVL.

The chain recombines TRBV18 with TRBJ1-6; D call uncertain. The CDR3 loop spans 15 amino acids. V lost 2 bases and J 9 bases, leaving 14 bases between the germline ends. Per germline, CDR1 KGHSH and CDR2 LQKENI. Here the CDR3 DNA reads TGTGCCAGCTCACCAAGTGAGGGTAATCGTTCACCCCTCCACTTT. Protein product: CASSPSEGNRSPLHF.

V is TRBV5-1 and J is TRBJ2-5, with D unresolved. This CDR3 region has 19 residues. Germline V lookup: CDR1 SGHRS, CDR2 YFSETQ. V lost 0 bases and J 4 bases, leaving 25 bases between the germline ends. The DNA for the CDR3 is TGCGCCAGCAGCTTGGATCCTCCACTGTCGGGTCGATTTGGAGAGACCCAGTACTTC. Translating it yields CASSLDPPLSGRFGETQYF.

J is TRBJ2-1 and V is TRBV6-5, with 7 bases matching TRBD2. Germline trimming cut 0 bases from V and 10 bases from J; bases unmatched to any gene: 3. This CDR3 contains 13 residues. Per germline, CDR1 MNHEY and CDR2 SVGAGI. The CDR3 nucleotides read TGTGCCAGCAGTTACTCGAGAGCGGGGGAGCAGTTCTTC. Translated, it gives CASSYSRAGEQFF.

CDR3 in amino acids: CASSQGGGVSPLHF. CDR3 in DNA: TGTGCCAGCAGCCAAGGGGGAGGGGTCTCACCCCTCCACTTT. The genes are TRBV4-2 and TRBJ1-6, with D maybe TRBD1 (5 bases). Germline CDR1 LGHNA, CDR2 YNFKEQ. V was shortened by 1 base and J by 10 bases, with 11 bases between the two germline ends. The CDR3 extends over 14 amino acids.

The rearrangement links TRBV15 to TRBJ1-4; 8 nucleotides line up with TRBD1. This CDR3 has 16 amino acids. In germline, CDR1 is LNHNV, CDR2 YYDKDF (reference sequence). Trimming at V came to 2 bases and at J to 8 bases, leaving 10 bases not matched to a gene. CDR3 nucleotide sequence: TGTGCCACCAGCAGAATTATACAGGGGGAGTACGAAAAACTGTTTTTT. Translation gives CATSRIIQGEYEKLFF. The variable domain in full, with the rest retrieved from reference TRBV15 and TRBJ1-4, is DAMVIQNPRYQVTQFGKPVTLSCSQTLNHNVMYWYQQKSSQAPKLLFHYYDKDFNNEADTPDNFQSRRPNTSFCFLDIRSPGLGDTAMYLCATSRIIQGEYEKLFFGSGTQLSVL.

The CDR3 DNA sequence: TGTGCCAGCAGTGAAACAGGGGAGGTAGGCTATGGCTACACCTTC. Translation gives CASSETGEVGYGYTF. The chain has TRBV2 and TRBJ1-2; TRBD1 matches 7 bases. This CDR3 spans 15 amino acids. Trimming took 2 bases from V and 4 from J; bases not matched to a gene: 7. The V gene's germline CDR1 is SNHLY and CDR2 FYNNEI.

This chain connects TRBV18 to TRBJ2-5, with a weak D call TRBD2 (6 bases). The CDR3 has 14 residues. The germline gives CDR1 KGHSH, CDR2 LQKENI. V gave up 3 bases and J gave up 5 bases, with 13 bases separating them. The CDR3 nucleotides read TGTGCCAGCTCACCCCCTAGCGCAGGCGAGACCCAGTACTTC. Protein product: CASSPPSAGETQYF.

This chain uses TRBV30 with TRBJ2-1; TRBD2 matches 12 bases. This CDR3 is 14 amino acids long. V gave up 4 bases and J gave up 6 bases; unmatched junction bases: 4. Germline V CDR1 and CDR2: GTSNPN, SVGIG (reference sequence). The CDR3 bases are TGTGCCTGGACTAGCGGGAGGGCCTCCAATGAGCAGTTCTTC. It translates to CAWTSGRASNEQFF.

The chain has TRBV6-6 and TRBJ2-7, with TRBD1 identical over 7 bases. V dropped 0 bases and J dropped 3; count of bases not matched to a gene: 2. Germline V gene sequence: CDR1 MNHNY, CDR2 SVGAGI (reference sequence). The CDR3 length is 14 residues. The CDR3 region has the DNA TGTGCCAGCAGTTACTCGGGACAGAGCTACGAGCAGTACTTC. Translation gives CASSYSGQSYEQYF.

The rearrangement uses TRBV6-5 and TRBJ1-4; D is possibly TRBD1 (5 bases). The CDR3 covers 14 residues. Deletions cut 6 bases from V and 8 bases from J, with 16 bases between. Germline V lookup: CDR1 MNHEY, CDR2 SVGAGI. The CDR3 is CASSQGRGREKLFF. DNA of the CDR3: TGTGCCAGCAGCCAAGGGAGGGGCAGGGAAAAACTGTTTTTT.

The chain employs TRBV6-9 and TRBJ2-2; 7 bases are a match to TRBD1. The CDR3 extends over 19 amino acids. The V gene end was trimmed by 3 bases and the J gene end by 2 bases; junction bases not matched to a gene: 15. CDR1 and CDR2 (germline): MNHGY, SVAAGI. Written as DNA, the CDR3 is TGTGCCAGCAGTTACCTCCCTCGCCTACAGGGGTCCAACACCGGGGAGCTGTTTTTT. It yields the protein CASSYLPRLQGSNTGELFF.

This chain links TRBV11-2 with TRBJ1-2; perhaps TRBD1 as D (5 bases). There are 13 residues in the CDR3. V lost 0 bases to trimming and J lost 4 bases, with 6 bases between them. CDR1 is SGHAT and CDR2 is FQNNGV in the germline V gene. In DNA, the CDR3 is TGTGCCAGCAGCTTAGACAGGGTCTATGGCTACACCTTC. This codes for CASSLDRVYGYTF.